These 7 T cell receptor beta chains were sequenced from one sample in a study of shared clonotypes between healthy human individuals (dated by TCRdb to the early 2020s). The library relied on the immunoSEQ multiplex PCR assay. Held by TCRdb, this immuneACCESS table contains in-frame sequences only and omits some clones. Under half of the omission traces to an unresolved V gene where checked; the cause of the rest is unknown. This sample comprises 2 million to 2.5 million clones, approximately 96% of them detected only once. 0.13% of the sample rests with the top ten. What was sequenced was naive CD4+ T cells sorted from blood. The sample's cell subset or site label is to be understood as: CD45RA+ positively selected. The receptor set was obtained from a man aged 18 to 30 in good health.

This clone has only one observation. This chain connects TRBV5-4 to TRBJ1-3; D unresolved. V gave up 4 bases and J gave up 4 bases, with 6 bases separating them. This CDR3 has 12 residues. Germline V gene data show CDR1 as SGHNT and CDR2 as YYREEE (reference sequence). In DNA, the CDR3 is TGTGCCAGCAGCCTGGAGGGAAACACCATATATTTT. It translates to CASSLEGNTIYF.

The rearrangement joins TRBV4-1 to TRBJ2-7; 7 bases map to TRBD1. The ends lost 1 base at V and 4 bases at J; junction bases unmatched: 10. Germline CDR1 MGHRA, CDR2 YSYEKL. CDR3 size: 16 residues. This CDR3 reads CASSQVSGQKPYEQYF. CDR3 nucleotides: TGCGCCAGCAGCCAAGTCTCGGGACAGAAACCATACGAGCAGTACTTC.

The chain uses TRBV9 and TRBJ1-3; 7 bases agree with TRBD1. From germline, CDR1 is SGDLS and CDR2 YYNGEE. J was trimmed by 4 bases and V by 7 bases; bases with no gene match: 5. CDR3 length equals 13 residues. The CDR3 reads CASQGGPGNTIYF. The CDR3 region has the DNA TGTGCCAGCCAGGGGGGGCCCGGAAACACCATATATTTT.

The chain uses TRBV6-6 and TRBJ2-7; 8 bases are a match to TRBD2. Germline V CDR1 and CDR2: MNHNY, SVGAGI (reference sequence). This CDR3 spans 15 amino acids. V dropped 4 bases and J dropped 5; count of bases not matched to a gene: 10. The DNA of the CDR3 is TGTGCCAGCAGTTCCTCTCGAGCGGGAGTAAACGAGCAGTACTTC. Translated, it gives CASSSSRAGVNEQYF.

V usage is TRBV27 and J usage is TRBJ1-4; unclear D gene. The germline gives CDR1 MNHEY, CDR2 SMNVEV (reference sequence). The CDR3 has 12 amino acids. V lost 4 bases to trimming and J lost 8 bases, with 8 bases between them. CDR3 protein: CASSWSGEKLFF. In DNA form, the CDR3 reads TGTGCCAGCAGTTGGTCGGGGGAAAAACTGTTTTTT.

A word on this clone: The same CDR3 can be traced to other DNA sequences in this sample. The CDR3 region has the DNA TGTGCCAGCAGTTTGCAGGGAGTCACTGAAGCTTTCTTT. Translating gives CASSLQGVTEAFF. The V and J genes are TRBV28 and TRBJ1-1; the D gene is possibly TRBD1 (5 bases). Trimming removed 3 bases at V and 4 bases at J, with 9 bases between. From germline, CDR1 is MDHEN and CDR2 SYDVKM. The CDR3 is made up of 13 amino acids.

A few counts support this clone. The V and J genes are TRBV6-5 and TRBJ2-7, with TRBD1 matching 7 bases. Germline V CDR1 and CDR2: MNHEY, SVGAGI. V gave up 4 bases and J gave up 5 bases; unmatched junction bases: 8. This CDR3 has 14 residues. In DNA form, the CDR3 reads TGTGCCAGCAGTTCCCTAAACAGGGGACACGAGCAGTACTTC. It is translated as CASSSLNRGHEQYF.